The 27 T cell receptor beta chains in this list originate from one sample, sequenced in a study of liver allograft versus peripheral blood T cells. At the level of the study: Recipients' peripheral blood T cell receptor repertoires were compared with those in transplanted livers.

TCRdb re-called the reads with MiXCR, one entry per CDR3 protein. The data contain 9,300 or so distinct CDR3 sequences, roughly 17% of them seen just once; the ten biggest clones take up 1.5% to 2%. The receptors stem from a human patient who had a liver transplant. Some T cells may trace back to the graft donor.

By sample fraction, this clonotype is medium-sized. This chain links TRBV6-1 with TRBJ1-6; D gene ambiguous. This CDR3 has 15 residues. CDR1 MNHNS and CDR2 SASEGT come from the germline V gene. V was trimmed by 5 bases and J by 1 base, leaving 9 bases between them. The CDR3 reads CASSSSGSYNSPLHF. The CDR3 DNA reads TGTGCCAGCAGTAGCTCGGGGTCCTATAATTCACCCCTCCACTTT.

By its share, this clonotype is medium-sized. The chain recombines TRBV10-3 with TRBJ1-1, with D unresolved. The germline CDR1 and CDR2 sequences are ENHRY and SYGVKD. CDR3 size: 15 residues. Trimming removed 5 bases at V and 7 bases at J, with 20 bases between. The CDR3 nucleotides are TGTGCCATCAGTCCATCCCGGGCAGGCAAAGGTGAAGCTTTCTTT. Translation gives CAISPSRAGKGEAFF.

By sample share, this clonotype is medium-sized. V is TRBV6-5 and J is TRBJ1-2; perhaps TRBD1 as D (6 bases). Trimming stripped 8 bases from V and 2 bases from J, with 12 bases between. The CDR3 is 13 residues long. Germline V gene data show CDR1 as MNHEY and CDR2 as SVGAGI. The CDR3 here is CASRPRGNYGYTF. The CDR3 DNA reads as TGTGCCAGCCGCCCCAGGGGAAACTATGGCTACACCTTC.

The sample holds a few counts of this clonotype. This sequence joins TRBV9 and TRBJ2-2; D tentatively fits TRBD1 or TRBD2 (5 bases each). The CDR3 consists of 16 residues. Germline V gene sequence: CDR1 SGDLS, CDR2 YYNGEE. The V gene lost 6 bases and the J gene lost 1 base, with 16 bases spanning the gap. The CDR3: CASNPRGDRNTGELFF. For the CDR3, the DNA is TGTGCCAGCAACCCTCGGGGAGACAGGAACACCGGGGAGCTGTTTTTT.

This clonotype was counted ten times or more. The rearrangement joins TRBV7-2 to TRBJ2-1; TRBD1 matches at 10 bases. V was clipped by 5 bases and J by 3 bases; unmatched bases: 4. Germline assignment: CDR1 SGHTA and CDR2 FQGNSA. This CDR3 region has 15 residues. The CDR3 sequence: CASSADRGGYNEQFF. Here the CDR3 DNA reads TGTGCCAGCAGCGCGGACAGGGGGGGCTACAATGAGCAGTTCTTC.

The rearrangement uses TRBV6-1 and TRBJ2-5; TRBD1 is a possible D gene (6 bases). Germline assignment: CDR1 MNHNS and CDR2 SASEGT. The CDR3 is 16 amino acids. V was pared by 2 bases and J by 5 bases, with 18 bases between. CDR3: CASSEIGTAQGETQYF. The CDR3 DNA reads TGTGCCAGCAGTGAAATCGGAACTGCGCAGGGGGAGACCCAGTACTTC.

This chain joins TRBV28 and TRBJ2-2; TRBD2 aligns across 12 bases. The CDR3 consists of 17 residues. V was clipped by 5 bases and J by 5 bases; unmatched bases: 9. Germline values: CDR1 MDHEN, CDR2 SYDVKM. The DNA of the CDR3 is TGTGCCAGCAGTCCCGCGGCTAGCGGGGGGGCGACCGGGGAGCTGTTTTTT. It specifies CASSPAASGGATGELFF.

This chain connects TRBV25-1 to TRBJ1-1; no reliable D call. V lost 0 bases, J lost 1 base, and 9 bases lay in between. This CDR3 region has 15 residues. CDR1 is MGHDK and CDR2 is SYGVNS in the germline V gene. CDR3 nucleotide sequence: TGTGCCAGCAGTGAATATAAGGGAGCGAACACTGAAGCTTTCTTT. This encodes CASSEYKGANTEAFF.

This CDR3 reads CSAREARLNTEAFF. The DNA of the CDR3 is TGCAGTGCTAGAGAAGCCAGATTGAACACTGAAGCTTTCTTT. This chain links TRBV20-1 with TRBJ1-1, with no clear D. Per the germline V gene, CDR1 is DFQATT and CDR2 is SNEGSKA (reference sequence). V was pared by 0 bases and J by 0 bases, with 8 bases between. This CDR3 is 14 amino acids long.

The sample holds a few counts of this clonotype. The chain is built from TRBV12-3 or TRBV12-4 and TRBJ2-2; D unclear. V lost 2 bases and J lost 4, with 11 bases in between. CDR3 length: 15 residues. The CDR3: CASSLQAQGTGELFF. In nucleotides, the CDR3 is TGTGCCAGCAGTTTACAGGCACAAGGCACCGGGGAGCTGTTTTTT.

J is TRBJ1-1 and V is TRBV20-1; D call uncertain. Germline V gene lookup returns CDR1 DFQATT and CDR2 SNEGSKA (reference sequence). V shed 3 bases and J shed 1 base, with 9 bases lying between them. There are 13 residues in the CDR3. The CDR3 DNA reads TGCAGTGCTAGGGAGGATCCGAACACTGAAGCTTTCTTT. It codes for CSAREDPNTEAFF.

This clonotype is classed as medium-sized. The chain joins TRBV6-5 to TRBJ1-6; D is undetermined. Germline V gene sequence: CDR1 MNHEY, CDR2 SVGAGI. The V and J ends lost 2 bases and 7 bases respectively, with 12 bases between them. The length of the CDR3 is 15 residues. The CDR3, as DNA: TGTGCCAGCAGTTACCGGGCCGACTCCAATTCACCCCTCCACTTT. Encoded protein: CASSYRADSNSPLHF.

This chain joins TRBV5-1 and TRBJ1-1, with D hard to call. This CDR3 is 15 amino acids long. Germline assignment: CDR1 SGHRS and CDR2 YFSETQ. V was pared by 0 bases and J by 0 bases, with 9 bases between. Here the CDR3 DNA reads TGCGCCAGCAGCTTGGTGGGCGGCATGAACACTGAAGCTTTCTTT. It is translated as CASSLVGGMNTEAFF.

This clonotype is medium-sized within its sample. The rearrangement links TRBV18 to TRBJ1-1; 7 bases are a match to TRBD1. Germline V gives CDR1 KGHSH, CDR2 LQKENI. After removal of 3 bases from V and 0 bases from J, the junction contained 13 bases not matched to a gene. The CDR3 runs 18 residues. CDR3 sequence (DNA): TGTGCCAGCTCACCCGCGACAGGGCAAGGGGTTGTGAACACTGAAGCTTTCTTT. This sequence encodes CASSPATGQGVVNTEAFF.

This clonotype has a count of ten or more. The V gene is TRBV5-4, the J gene TRBJ1-6; D gene ambiguous. The CDR3 runs 16 residues. CDR1 and CDR2 (germline): SGHNT, YYREEE (reference sequence). V was trimmed by 0 bases and J by 8 bases, leaving 15 bases between them. The CDR3 DNA reads as TGTGCCAGCAGCTTGGGGGGATGGGGAGTAGATTCACCCCTCCACTTT. Its protein product is CASSLGGWGVDSPLHF.

A word on this clonotype: A much larger clone is a single base away; this may be a read error. The rearrangement links TRBV27 to TRBJ2-1, with TRBD2 as a possible D gene (6 bases). The length of the CDR3 is 16 residues. V was shortened by 3 bases and J by 4 bases, with 16 bases between the two germline ends. Germline CDR1 and CDR2: MNHEY and SMNVEV (reference sequence). The CDR3 loop reads CASSFFGGGKYNEQFF. CDR3 coding DNA: TGTGCCAGCAGTTTTTTCGGCGGAGGGAAGTACAATGAGCAGTTCTTC.

This clonotype is judged medium-sized. The rearrangement joins TRBV6-2 or TRBV6-3 to TRBJ1-2; tentatively, D is TRBD1 (6 bases). Trimming removed 8 bases at V and 0 bases at J, with 10 bases between. Germline V gene lookup returns CDR1 MNHEY and CDR2 SVGEGT. The CDR3 has 13 residues. CDR3: CASLDSSNYGYTF. The CDR3 DNA reads as TGTGCCAGCCTGGACAGCTCTAACTATGGCTACACCTTC.

This clonotype counts as medium-sized. The chain uses TRBV6-5 and TRBJ1-2, with D unclear. Between the trimmed V and J ends, which lost 5 bases and 4 bases, there was a span of 5 bases. This CDR3 is 11 amino acids long. Germline V CDR1 and CDR2: MNHEY, SVGAGI. CDR3 nucleotides: TGTGCCAGCAGTAACAGCTATGGCTACACCTTC. It translates to CASSNSYGYTF.

On this clonotype: This is likely an artifact of a read error, given a far larger clone one base away. V and J are TRBV6-6 and TRBJ1-2, with D possibly being TRBD1 (5 bases). The germline CDR1 and CDR2 sequences are MNHNY and SVGAGI (reference sequence). V was trimmed by 5 bases and J by 4 bases, leaving 26 bases between them. This CDR3 is built from 18 residues. The CDR3 protein is CASSESGRLRVGPYGYTF. As DNA, the CDR3 is TGTGCCAGCAGTGAGTCGGGGAGGCTAAGGGTGGGGCCCTATGGCTACACCTTC.

This clonotype is termed medium-sized. This chain links TRBV9 with TRBJ1-3; no reliable D call. The CDR3 is made up of 15 amino acids. The V end was cut by 0 bases, the J end by 0 bases, with 7 bases between. Per the germline V gene, CDR1 is SGDLS and CDR2 is YYNGEE. DNA of the CDR3: TGTGCCAGCAGCGTAGAGGGAATCTCTGGAAACACCATATATTTT. Its protein product is CASSVEGISGNTIYF.

V and J are TRBV3-1 and TRBJ1-1; TRBD1 agrees at 8 bases. The V gene end was trimmed by 1 base and the J gene end by 11 bases; junction bases not matched to a gene: 3. The CDR3 has 12 residues. Germline CDR1 is LGHDT and CDR2 is YNNKEL (reference sequence). In DNA, the CDR3 is TGTGCCAGCAGCCAAGGGACAGGGCGTGCTTTCTTT. Translating gives CASSQGTGRAFF.

This clonotype was counted a few times. The rearrangement uses TRBV7-9 and TRBJ1-1; D is ambiguous. V dropped 4 bases and J dropped 6 bases, with 9 bases sitting between them. The CDR3 loop spans 12 amino acids. Germline CDR1 is SEHNR and CDR2 is FQNEAQ (reference sequence). The CDR3 DNA is TGTGCCAGCAGCTCCCAATTTGCTGAAGCTTTCTTT. The encoded protein is CASSSQFAEAFF.

The chain carries TRBV19 and TRBJ2-1, with D tentatively TRBD1 (6 bases). CDR1 and CDR2 (germline): LNHDA, SQIVND (reference sequence). The length of the CDR3 is 12 residues. Trimming took off 7 bases at V and 9 bases at J, with 13 bases between the two ends. The CDR3 sequence is CASKRGSGEQFF. CDR3 bases: TGTGCCAGTAAGAGGGGGTCCGGTGAGCAGTTCTTC.

This clonotype has ten or more counts. The chain employs TRBV27 and TRBJ1-6, with 7 bases lining up with TRBD1. The germline V gene has CDR1 MNHEY and CDR2 SMNVEV (reference sequence). The V gene end was trimmed by 7 bases and the J gene end by 7 bases; junction bases not matched to a gene: 7. The CDR3 has 14 amino acids. The DNA of the CDR3 is TGTGCCAGCACGGGGACAGCAACAAATTCACCCCTCCACTTT. It translates to CASTGTATNSPLHF.

This clonotype was seen a few times. The chain links TRBV10-3 to TRBJ1-1; D call uncertain. The ends were cut back, 0 bases at V and 11 bases at J, with 10 bases in the middle. This CDR3 has 12 amino acids. Germline loops: CDR1 ENHRY, CDR2 SYGVKD. CDR3 sequence: CAISESLGRAFF. Here the CDR3 DNA reads TGTGCCATCAGTGAGTCGCTGGGGAGGGCTTTCTTT.

This clonotype is medium-sized (0.01 to 0.1%). The CDR3 DNA follows: TGTGCCAGCAGCCTATTCGGCGGAAACACCATATATTTT. This codes for CASSLFGGNTIYF. This chain links TRBV6-5 with TRBJ1-3; D call uncertain. This CDR3 contains 13 residues. From germline, CDR1 is MNHEY and CDR2 SVGAGI. The V gene lost 6 bases and the J gene lost 4 bases, with 10 bases spanning the gap.

Only a few counts were recorded for this clonotype. This chain connects TRBV9 to TRBJ1-1; D ambiguous. Germline V gives CDR1 SGDLS, CDR2 YYNGEE. This CDR3 is built from 13 residues. With 0 bases removed from V and 1 base from J, the gap between germline ends came to 4 bases. CDR3 nucleotide sequence: TGTGCCAGCAGCGTAGTTACGAACACTGAAGCTTTCTTT. Amino acid sequence: CASSVVTNTEAFF.